The present TCR beta chain was sequenced within a study of blood T cell repertoires in COVID-19. On the study more broadly: Collection of acute and convalescent COVID-19 samples took place in the United States, Italy and Spain.

Deletions cut 5 bases from V and 5 bases from J, with 13 bases between. Germline CDR1 SGHDT, CDR2 YYEEEE. This CDR3 region has 13 residues. In the original analysis: Using reference gene primer amplification, nucleated cell counts were estimated. Some clones are missing from TCRdb's copy, which holds only in-frame ones; the method was immunoSEQ multiplex PCR. That table is the source of V, J and clone size, and D and trimming were worked out from the DNA. This sample has over 30,000 clones, with 90% found just once. This chain joins TRBV5-6 and TRBJ2-5, with D maybe TRBD1 (6 bases). The sequence derives from a man older than 75 with acute or convalescent COVID-19. Material: peripheral blood. CDR3: CASRGWGRETQYF. The CDR3 DNA is TGTGCCAGCAGGGGTTGGGGGCGGGAGACCCAGTACTTC.